This record looks at one TCR beta chain sequence and its context. The repertoire was sequenced with immunoSEQ multiplex PCR; TCRdb's copy has only in-frame clones and lacks some. The repertoire has hundreds of thousands of clones, about 90% of them found once; the top ten carry more than 0.009%. V gave up 2 bases and J gave up 3 bases, with 9 bases separating them. The CDR3 sequence is 13 residues long. Germline CDR1 and CDR2: SGHDT and YYEEEE. This sample is drawn from a study of shared T cell receptors in the human thymus. Another study also made use of these data, one on human thymus T cells.

The chain links TRBV5-6 to TRBJ2-7; D remains ambiguous. The sample taken for sequencing was thymocytes. This sequence originates from a boy less than two years old with a congenital heart defect. CDR3 protein: CASSFREHYEQYF. In DNA, the CDR3 is TGTGCCAGCAGCTTCCGCGAGCACTACGAGCAGTACTTC.